Listed below are T cell receptor beta chains from one sample, sequenced in a study of CD8+ T cells in alopecia areata. The assay was immunoSEQ multiplex PCR, and TCRdb's table has in-frame clones only and misses some. Among 150,000 or so clones listed, 80% to 90% were seen once. Sequences were derived from CD8+ T cells sorted from blood, sampled at week 0. Source of these receptors: a human donor with alopecia areata. The CDR3 runs from the conserved cysteine through the conserved F or W. Each record gives: V gene, J gene, D gene, clone size, CDR3 protein, CDR3 DNA. The D gene is left open where the match is weak. A clone size is listed for some rows: how often the clone was seen (once, few, many), or a class if it is expanded.

TRBV28	TRBJ2-1	-	-	CATLQGEQFF	TGTGCCACCCTTCAGGGAGAACAGTTCTTC
TRBV7-9	TRBJ2-3	-	-	CASSATDTQYF	TGTGCCAGCAGTGCTACGGATACGCAGTATTTT
TRBV21-1	TRBJ2-5	-	-	CASSNRTGQETQYF	TGTGCCAGCAGTAACCGGACGGGACAAGAGACCCAGTACTTC
TRBV6-1	TRBJ2-7	-	-	CASSELGPSYEQYF	TGTGCCAGCAGTGAACTGGGTCCCTCCTACGAGCAGTACTTC
TRBV29-1	TRBJ2-7	-	-	CSVEEGTATYEQYF	TGCAGCGTCGAGGAGGGGACGGCCACCTACGAGCAGTACTTC
TRBV30	TRBJ2-1	-	-	CAWMKRANNEQFF	TGTGCCTGGATGAAGCGGGCTAACAATGAGCAGTTCTTC
TRBV10-1	TRBJ1-5	-	-	CATGTSNQPQHF	TGCGCGACGGGGACCAGCAATCAGCCCCAGCATTTT
TRBV5-6	TRBJ2-7	-	-	CASSFGLHPGEQYF	TGTGCCAGCAGCTTTGGCCTTCACCCCGGCGAGCAGTACTTC
TRBV29-1	TRBJ2-7	-	once	CSGKGTLAFDEQYF	TGCAGCGGGAAGGGAACACTGGCCTTCGACGAGCAGTACTTC
TRBV11-2	TRBJ1-5	-	-	CASSVTVYQPQHF	TGTGCCAGCAGCGTTACGGTTTATCAGCCCCAGCATTTT
TRBV25-1	TRBJ2-2	-	-	CASSGANTGELFF	TGTGCCAGCAGTGGGGCCAACACCGGGGAGCTGTTTTTT
TRBV5-1	TRBJ2-7	TRBD1	-	CASSLTGTGVDEQYF	TGCGCCAGCAGCTTGACCGGGACAGGGGTCGACGAGCAGTACTTC
TRBV27	TRBJ2-7	-	-	CASSFGEGSYEQYF	-
TRBV27	TRBJ2-7	-	-	CASSSLGQLDYEQYF	TGTGCCAGCAGTTCCCTCGGACAGCTAGACTACGAGCAGTACTTC
TRBV4-1	TRBJ2-7	-	-	CASSQGSKQYF	TGCGCCAGCAGCCAAGGGAGCAAGCAGTACTTC
TRBV5-4	TRBJ1-5	-	-	CASSLKETYSNQPQHF	TGTGCCAGCAGCTTGAAAGAAACCTATAGCAATCAGCCCCAGCATTTT
TRBV7-9	TRBJ2-3	-	-	CASSLEVAEDTQYF	TGTGCCAGCAGCTTAGAGGTAGCGGAAGATACGCAGTATTTT
TRBV10-1	TRBJ2-4	-	-	CASSEGWDNIQYF	TGCGCCAGCAGTGAAGGTTGGGACAACATTCAGTACTTC
TRBV9	TRBJ1-1	-	-	CASSAGATEAFF	TGTGCCAGCAGCGCCGGGGCCACTGAAGCTTTCTTT
TRBV7-9	TRBJ2-6	TRBD1	few	CASSPWDSSGANVLTF	TGTGCCAGCAGCCCCTGGGACAGCTCTGGGGCCAACGTCCTGACTTTC